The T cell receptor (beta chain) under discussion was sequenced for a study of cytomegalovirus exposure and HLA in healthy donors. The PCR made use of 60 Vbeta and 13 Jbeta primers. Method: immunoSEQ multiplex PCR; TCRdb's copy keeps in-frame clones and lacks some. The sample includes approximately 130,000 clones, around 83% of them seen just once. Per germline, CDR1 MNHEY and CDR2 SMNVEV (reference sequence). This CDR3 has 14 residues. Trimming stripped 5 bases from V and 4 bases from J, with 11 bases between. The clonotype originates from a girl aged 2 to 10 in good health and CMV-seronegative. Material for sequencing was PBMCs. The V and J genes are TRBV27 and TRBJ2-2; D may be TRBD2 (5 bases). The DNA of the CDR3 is TGTGCCAGCAGTATCGTCAGCGGCACCGGGGAGCTGTTTTTT. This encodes CASSIVSGTGELFF.